The next 8 T cell receptor beta chains were all read from a single sample in a study of spatial heterogeneity in lung cancer. TCRdb used MiXCR to reprocess the 5' RACE reads, holding one entry per CDR3 protein. The sample yields fewer than 55,000 distinct CDR3 sequences, about 7.6% seen once. Regarding time point: sample taken at primary tumor resection. Unsorted whole RNA of tumor, nontumor lung or frozen PBMC was sequenced. Sequencing used PBMCs, obtained at surgery. All receptors derive from a female donor with early-stage non-small cell lung cancer.

As to this clonotype: Possible read error: a much larger clone is one base away. V usage is TRBV5-1 and J usage is TRBJ2-3, with D perhaps matching TRBD1 (5 bases). CDR3 length: 15 amino acids. CDR1 and CDR2 (germline): SGHRS, YFSETQ. CDR3 residues: CASSPGAQPTHTQYF. CDR3 DNA: TGCGCCAGCAGCCCTGGGGCTCAGCCCACACATACGCAGTATTTT.

This clonotype was seen a handful of times. CDR3 bases: TGTGCCAGCAGCTTTCCGGGACGCTCCGGGGAGCTGTTTTTT. Amino acid sequence: CASSFPGRSGELFF. The J gene is TRBJ2-2, the V gene TRBV7-2; D is tentatively TRBD1 or TRBD2 (5 bases each). Trimming took off 3 bases at V and 6 bases at J, with 11 bases between the two ends. The germline gives CDR1 SGHTA, CDR2 FQGNSA. The CDR3 consists of 14 residues. Full variable domain (missing parts from reference TRBV7-2 and TRBJ2-2): GAGVSQSPSNKVTEKGKDVELRCDPISGHTALYWYRQSLGQGLEFLIYFQGNSAPDKSGLPSDRFSAERTGGSVSTLTIQRTQQEDSAVYLCASSFPGRSGELFFGEGSRLTVL.

The J gene is TRBJ2-3, the V gene TRBV6-2 or TRBV6-3, with 7 bases that match TRBD2. This CDR3 is built from 16 residues. Germline CDR1 reads MNHEY; CDR2 reads SVGEGT. Trimming took 3 bases from V and 1 from J; bases not matched to a gene: 7. The CDR3, as DNA: TGTGCCAGCAGTTATGGGGTCCGGGGGGGCACAGATACGCAGTATTTT. It codes for CASSYGVRGGTDTQYF.

This clonotype was seen repeatedly, ten times or more. CDR3 protein: CSARGRGESPLHF. In DNA form, the CDR3 reads TGCAGTGCTAGGGGTCGAGGGGAGTCACCCCTCCACTTT. The chain carries TRBV20-1 and TRBJ1-6; tentative D call: TRBD1 (5 bases). V dropped 3 bases and J dropped 10 bases, with 13 bases sitting between them. Germline CDR1 reads DFQATT; CDR2 reads SNEGSKA (reference sequence). This CDR3 contains 13 residues.

This clonotype was counted at least ten times. The V call is TRBV6-5, the J call TRBJ1-5; D not resolved. The germline CDR1 and CDR2 sequences are MNHEY and SVGAGI. The CDR3 is 12 amino acids. Trimming shortened V by 3 bases and J by 9 bases, and 9 bases separated the two germline ends. CDR3: CASSYSGRPQHF. Here the CDR3 DNA reads TGTGCCAGCAGTTATTCGGGGAGGCCCCAGCATTTT.

Sample share makes this clonotype medium-sized (0.01 to 0.1%). The chain has TRBV5-4 and TRBJ2-1; D is uncertain. CDR1 is SGHNT and CDR2 is YYREEE in the germline V gene (reference sequence). V lost 0 bases and J 8 bases, leaving 12 bases between the germline ends. This CDR3 is 14 amino acids long. The CDR3 region is CASSLDGGFHEQFF. CDR3 coding DNA: TGTGCCAGCAGCTTGGATGGTGGGTTCCATGAGCAGTTCTTC.

The CDR3 is CASSLGLAGVGEQFF. The CDR3 coding sequence is TGTGCCAGCAGTCTGGGACTAGCGGGGGTCGGTGAGCAGTTCTTC. The chain links TRBV27 to TRBJ2-1, with TRBD2 matching 14 bases. Germline loops: CDR1 MNHEY, CDR2 SMNVEV (reference sequence). After removal of 5 bases from V and 9 bases from J, the junction contained 6 bases not matched to a gene. The CDR3 has 15 residues.

The V call is TRBV4-2, the J call TRBJ2-5, with 8 bases aligning to TRBD1. The CDR3 runs to 16 residues. The germline gives CDR1 LGHNA, CDR2 YNFKEQ. V was clipped by 1 base and J by 5 bases; unmatched bases: 9. In nucleotides, the CDR3 is TGTGCCAGCAGCCAAGCTGGACAGGGATCCTCGGAGACCCAGTACTTC. It encodes CASSQAGQGSSETQYF.